The 17 T cell receptor beta chains given below trace back to one sample, sequenced in a study of blood T cell repertoires in COVID-19. Using immunoSEQ multiplex PCR, the repertoire was profiled, and TCRdb retains in-frame clones only, with some absent. The repertoire holds 100,000 or so clones, roughly 85% seen once, with 15% in the top ten. The sequenced sample consisted of peripheral blood. The receptors come from an elderly woman with acute or convalescent COVID-19.

With regard to this clone: The junction departs from the called germline gene at one end, perhaps through a read error. V gene TRBV2 combines with J gene TRBJ2-7; D call uncertain. The CDR3 consists of 12 residues. CDR1 and CDR2 from the germline V gene are SNHLY and FYNNEI. The CDR3 DNA sequence: TGTGCCAGCGGTGAGAGTAACTACGAGCAGTACTTC. Translating it yields CASGESNYEQYF.

The rearrangement joins TRBV6-1 to TRBJ2-1; unclear D gene. Trimming cost V 1 base and J 9 bases, with 19 bases left between them. Germline V gene data show CDR1 as MNHNS and CDR2 as SASEGT. This CDR3 is 16 amino acids long. The CDR3 sequence: CASSEGGFGVHREQFF. The CDR3 nucleotides read TGTGCCAGCAGTGAAGGAGGTTTTGGAGTCCACCGTGAGCAGTTCTTC.

Only one count was recorded for this clone. V is TRBV3-1 (or the pseudogene TRBV3-2) and J is TRBJ2-1; TRBD2 matches at 7 bases. The CDR3 spans 16 residues. V lost 0 bases to trimming and J lost 4 bases; unmatched junction nucleotides: 6. From germline, CDR1 is LGHDT and CDR2 YNNKEL (reference sequence). The CDR3 bases are TGTGCCAGCAGCCAAGAGGGGTTAGCGGGTTACAATGAGCAGTTCTTC. It specifies CASSQEGLAGYNEQFF.

The rearrangement uses TRBV10-3 and TRBJ1-2; possibly TRBD1 for D (5 bases). Per the germline V gene, CDR1 is ENHRY and CDR2 is SYGVKD. This CDR3 comprises 15 residues. V gave up 1 base and J gave up 4 bases, with 13 bases separating them. The CDR3 here is CAISEFMGTPYGYTF. The CDR3 bases are TGTGCCATCAGTGAGTTCATGGGGACTCCCTATGGCTACACCTTC.

In nucleotides, the CDR3 is TGTGCCAGCAGCTTGGTGTCTAGCGGGGGCGGGGAGACCCAGTACTTC. Encoded protein: CASSLVSSGGGETQYF. V usage is TRBV5-4 and J usage is TRBJ2-5; 10 bases are shared with TRBD2. The V gene end was trimmed by 0 bases and the J gene end by 5 bases; junction bases not matched to a gene: 7. Germline V gives CDR1 SGHNT, CDR2 YYREEE (reference sequence). The CDR3 sequence is 16 residues long.

The chain's CDR3 is CASATQAGFEQYV. The DNA for the CDR3 is TGCGCCAGCGCAACCCAGGCAGGGTTCGAGCAGTACGTC. The V and J genes are TRBV5-1 and TRBJ2-7, with D possibly matching TRBD1 (5 bases). Trimming took 7 bases from V and 6 from J, leaving 17 bases between them. Per the germline V gene, CDR1 is SGHRS and CDR2 is YFSETQ. The CDR3 sequence is 13 residues long.

This clone was counted once. The V gene is TRBV12-5, the J gene TRBJ2-1; 8 bases match TRBD1. Trimming removed 2 bases from V and 4 bases from J; junction bases left unmatched: 10. Per germline, CDR1 LGHNT and CDR2 FRNRAP. This CDR3 region has 17 residues. CDR3: CASGLSARTGLYNEQFF. CDR3 nucleotide sequence: TGTGCTAGTGGTTTGTCGGCTCGGACAGGGCTTTACAATGAGCAGTTCTTC.

V usage is TRBV6-5 and J usage is TRBJ2-2; D gene unclear. Trimming removed 1 base from V and 0 bases from J, with 6 bases in between. The CDR3 is 15 amino acids. The germline CDR1 and CDR2 sequences are MNHEY and SVGAGI. The CDR3 reads CASSYFGSNTGELFF. CDR3 nucleotides: TGTGCCAGCAGTTACTTCGGGTCGAACACCGGGGAGCTGTTTTTT.

The rearrangement joins TRBV5-1 to TRBJ2-4, with 10 bases identical to TRBD1. V trimming: 4 bases; J trimming: 5 bases; junction bases outside the gene matches: 3. This CDR3 has 14 amino acids. Per the germline V gene, CDR1 is SGHRS and CDR2 is YFSETQ. CDR3 residues: CASSAGTGENIQYF. In nucleotides, the CDR3 is TGCGCCAGCAGCGCCGGGACAGGGGAAAACATTCAGTACTTC.

The CDR3 region has the DNA TGCGCCAGCAGTCAACGAACCCAGCGGGAGGGCCGGGAGCAGTTCTTC. Protein product: CASSQRTQREGREQFF. The chain uses TRBV23-1 and TRBJ2-1; 10 bases fit TRBD2. TRBV23-1 qualifies as an ORF whose function is uncertain. The CDR3 is made up of 16 amino acids. V shed 2 bases, J shed 10 bases, and the junction held 11 bases outside the gene matches.

This chain joins TRBV5-4 and TRBJ1-2, with D possibly TRBD1 on 5 matching bases. CDR3 length: 14 amino acids. Germline V gene sequence: CDR1 SGHNT, CDR2 YYREEE (reference sequence). V gave up 3 bases and J gave up 4 bases, with 13 bases separating them. CDR3: CASSWGQDPYGYTF. In DNA, the CDR3 is TGTGCCAGCAGCTGGGGCCAGGATCCCTATGGCTACACCTTC.

The V gene is TRBV3-1 (or the pseudogene TRBV3-2), the J gene TRBJ2-1; the match to TRBD2 covers 11 bases. The germline gives CDR1 LGHDT, CDR2 YNNKEL (reference sequence). The length of the CDR3 is 17 residues. Unmatched junction bases numbered 6, after V lost 1 base and J lost 4 bases. DNA for the CDR3: TGTGCCAGCAGCCAAGTTTTGGGGACTAGCGGTTACAATGAGCAGTTCTTC. Translation: CASSQVLGTSGYNEQFF.

The genes are TRBV19 and TRBJ1-6, with 7 positions matching TRBD1. V was clipped by 5 bases and J by 9 bases; unmatched bases: 13. CDR1 and CDR2 from the germline V gene are LNHDA and SQIVND (reference sequence). CDR3 length equals 16 residues. The CDR3, as DNA: TGTGCCAGTAGTCCGAAACTCGGACAGGTAACTTCACCCCTCCACTTT. It codes for CASSPKLGQVTSPLHF.

This rearrangement joins TRBV6-1 to TRBJ1-5; TRBD1 matches at 7 bases. CDR1 is MNHNS and CDR2 is SASEGT in the germline V gene. V lost 5 bases to trimming and J lost 6 bases; unmatched junction nucleotides: 4. The CDR3 length is 13 residues. CDR3 residues: CASSSDRVQPQHF. The CDR3 coding sequence is TGTGCCAGCAGTTCCGACAGGGTTCAGCCCCAGCATTTT.

For the CDR3, the DNA is TGCGCCAGCAGCCAAGACCTTATTACAGGGGGCTGGGGCTACACCTTC. Its translation: CASSQDLITGGWGYTF. This chain uses TRBV4-3 with TRBJ1-2; 9 positions agree with TRBD1. The germline CDR1 and CDR2 sequences are LGHNA and YSLEER. Trimming took 0 bases from V and 8 from J; bases not matched to a gene: 10. The CDR3 runs 16 residues.

V is TRBV18 and J is TRBJ2-1; tentatively, D is TRBD1 (6 bases). V dropped 3 bases and J dropped 9 bases, with 15 bases sitting between them. The CDR3 is made up of 14 amino acids. Germline CDR1 reads KGHSH; CDR2 reads LQKENI. The CDR3 DNA reads as TGTGCCAGCTCACCGACGGGTCAGGGGATTGAGCAGTTCTTC. This gives the protein CASSPTGQGIEQFF.

The chain is built from TRBV19 and TRBJ2-2, with 7 nucleotides matching TRBD2. Germline CDR1 reads LNHDA; CDR2 reads SQIVND (reference sequence). Losses at the gene ends were 5 bases for V and 13 bases for J; bases not matched to a gene: 16. This CDR3 comprises 15 residues. The CDR3 loop is CASSLGLEWSAWLFF. DNA for the CDR3: TGTGCCAGTAGTCTTGGACTAGAATGGTCTGCGTGGCTGTTTTTT.